The rows below give T cell receptor beta chains drawn from one sample of a study of ipilimumab plus nivolumab after autologous stem cell transplantation. Assay: immunoSEQ multiplex PCR; the TCRdb copy retains only in-frame clones and omits some. The sample includes 9,000 to 9,500 clones, more than 60% of them seen just once. Sequences were derived from PBMCs, sampled in a trial of ipilimumab plus nivolumab as post-transplant consolidation. These receptors were collected from a female donor with multiple myeloma. The CDR3 runs from the conserved cysteine through the conserved F or W. D genes are given only for firm matches. For some rows the clone size is stated as once, few or many, or as a class when expanded; others skip it.

v_gene	d_gene	j_gene	abundance	CDR3aa	CDR3nt
TRBV7-8	NA	TRBJ1-2	medium-sized	CASSPHGRTGYTF	TGTGCCAGCAGCCCACATGGACGGACTGGCTACACCTTC
TRBV6-4	TRBD2	TRBJ2-3	NA	CASSVLAGGSDTQYF	TGTGCCAGCAGTGTGTTAGCGGGAGGTTCAGATACGCAGTATTTT
TRBV19	TRBD1	TRBJ1-4	NA	CASSGTGAINEKLFF	TGTGCCAGTAGTGGGACAGGAGCCATTAATGAAAAACTGTTTTTT
TRBV7-2	TRBD2	TRBJ2-2	few	CASSRSLAATNTGELFF	TGTGCCAGCAGCCGATCCCTAGCGGCGACTAACACCGGGGAGCTGTTTTTT
TRBV10-3	NA	TRBJ2-7	NA	CAISESNRHSEQYF	TGTGCCATCAGTGAGTCGAACCGCCACTCCGAGCAGTACTTC
TRBV4-3	NA	TRBJ1-4	NA	CASSSGGAGTNEKLFF	TGCGCCAGCAGCTCCGGGGGGGCTGGAACTAATGAAAAACTGTTTTTT
TRBV2	NA	TRBJ1-1	NA	CASSERQLNTEAFF	TGTGCCAGCAGTGAAAGGCAACTTAACACTGAAGCTTTCTTT
TRBV2	TRBD1	TRBJ2-6	NA	CASSQVGQGNSGANVLTF	TGTGCCAGCAGTCAAGTTGGACAGGGAAACTCTGGGGCCAACGTCCTGACTTTC
TRBV19	TRBD2	TRBJ2-2	NA	CASSTGLAGVDTGELFF	TGTGCCAGTAGTACCGGACTAGCGGGAGTCGACACCGGGGAGCTGTTTTTT
TRBV29-1	NA	TRBJ1-4	NA	CSALRSGDEKLFF	TGCAGCGCCCTAAGGTCGGGGGATGAAAAACTGTTTTTT
TRBV2	NA	TRBJ2-4	NA	CASRGPTRPSGPLAKNIQYF	TGTGCCAGCAGGGGCCCTACCCGCCCAAGCGGCCCCCTAGCCAAAAACATTCAGTACTTC
TRBV7-8	TRBD2	TRBJ2-7	NA	CASTPMAGGSLYF	TGTGCCAGCACCCCGATGGCGGGAGGATCGCTGTACTTC
TRBV7-9	NA	TRBJ2-3	NA	CASSQVPDTQYF	TGTGCCAGCAGCCAGGTACCAGATACGCAGTATTTT
TRBV5-6	NA	TRBJ1-2	NA	CASSLGEHGYTF	TGTGCCAGCAGCTTGGGCGAACATGGCTACACCTTC
TRBV18	TRBD1	TRBJ1-1	NA	CASSLTGGNTEAFF	TGTGCCAGCTCACTTACAGGGGGGAACACTGAAGCTTTCTTT
TRBV5-1	NA	TRBJ1-5	NA	CASSWDQNQPQHF	TGCGCCAGCAGCTGGGACCAGAATCAGCCCCAGCATTTT
TRBV28	NA	TRBJ2-1	few	CASSFRDISYNEQFF	TGTGCCAGCAGTTTCCGGGACATTTCCTACAATGAGCAGTTCTTC